The 23 T cell receptor beta chains given below trace back to one sample, sequenced in a study of CD8+ T cells in alopecia areata. Extracted RNA was reverse transcribed into cDNA, the sequencing template. Some clones are missing from TCRdb's copy, which holds only in-frame ones; the method was immunoSEQ multiplex PCR. Among roughly 190,000 clones listed, 60% to 70% were seen once. Treatment reported: oral pan-JAK inhibitor, 5-10 mg twice daily. The sample was CD4+ T cells sorted from blood, taken at week 4, from a patient treated with tofacitinib. The receptors originated from a human donor with alopecia areata.

The gene calls are TRBV5-1 and TRBJ2-3; D not certain. The germline gives CDR1 SGHRS, CDR2 YFSETQ. This CDR3 region has 15 residues. V shed 3 bases and J shed 1 base, with 12 bases lying between them. DNA for the CDR3: TGCGCCAGCAGCTCGTTGGGAATCGGCACAGATACGCAGTATTTT. Translating gives CASSSLGIGTDTQYF.

The genes are TRBV7-2 and TRBJ1-2; 7 nucleotides match TRBD1. With V trimmed by 4 bases and J by 4 bases, 9 bases remained unmatched. CDR3 length equals 15 residues. Germline CDR1 reads SGHTA; CDR2 reads FQGNSA. CDR3 sequence reads: CASSSGRGLSYGYTF. CDR3 nucleotides: TGTGCCAGCAGCTCAGGGAGGGGGCTCAGCTATGGCTACACCTTC.

CDR3 residues: CASKGRGYTF. CDR3 DNA: TGTGCCAGCAAGGGCAGGGGATACACCTTC. The chain employs TRBV2 and TRBJ1-2, with D possibly matching TRBD1 (6 bases). Trimming cost V 7 bases and J 11 bases, with 11 bases left between them. The CDR3 is 10 amino acids. Germline-derived CDR1 and CDR2 are SNHLY and FYNNEI.

This clone occurred once. The chain combines TRBV5-4 with TRBJ2-1; 8 nucleotides agree with TRBD2. The V gene's germline CDR1 is SGHNT and CDR2 YYREEE (reference sequence). The CDR3 is made up of 15 amino acids. V trimming: 0 bases; J trimming: 2 bases; junction bases outside the gene matches: 1. This CDR3 reads CASSLAGGAYNEQFF. The CDR3 DNA sequence: TGTGCCAGCAGCTTGGCCGGGGGGGCCTACAATGAGCAGTTCTTC.

This clone was picked up a small number of times. The gene calls are TRBV10-3 and TRBJ1-1; the match to TRBD1 covers 8 bases. This CDR3 spans 14 amino acids. Germline CDR1 is ENHRY and CDR2 is SYGVKD. The V segment lost 0 bases and the J segment 7 bases; nucleotides outside the gene matches: 4. CDR3 nucleotides: TGTGCCATCAGTGAGTCTAGGACAGGGATTGAAGCTTTCTTT. Protein product: CAISESRTGIEAFF.

This chain links TRBV29-1 with TRBJ1-2; 7 bases map to TRBD1. V shed 6 bases, J shed 2 bases, and the junction held 0 bases outside the gene matches. The CDR3 contains 11 residues. From germline, CDR1 is SQVTM and CDR2 ANQGSEA. CDR3 DNA sequence: TGCAGCGTGACAGGGAACTATGGCTACACCTTC. Translating it yields CSVTGNYGYTF.

V and J are TRBV30 and TRBJ1-5, with D tentatively TRBD1 (6 bases). This CDR3 spans 13 amino acids. The germline gives CDR1 GTSNPN, CDR2 SVGIG (reference sequence). With 1 base removed from V and 5 bases from J, the gap between germline ends came to 9 bases. The CDR3 protein is CAWSGTVDQPQHF. CDR3 coding DNA: TGTGCCTGGAGTGGGACAGTGGATCAGCCCCAGCATTTT.

This clone was observed a few times. This chain connects TRBV4-1 to TRBJ2-5, with a weak D call TRBD2 (6 bases). Looked up from germline, CDR1 is MGHRA and CDR2 is YSYEKL. The CDR3 spans 15 residues. Deletions cut 3 bases from V and 5 bases from J, with 16 bases between. In nucleotides, the CDR3 is TGCGCCAGCAGCCACAGGACCTCCCGGGAGGAGACCCAGTACTTC. It codes for CASSHRTSREETQYF.

This clone was found a few times. The gene calls are TRBV28 and TRBJ2-3; 8 bases line up with TRBD1. This CDR3 is 16 amino acids long. V trimming: 3 bases; J trimming: 1 base; junction bases outside the gene matches: 6. Germline V lookup: CDR1 MDHEN, CDR2 SYDVKM. This chain's CDR3 is CASSLKLTGGTDTQYF. CDR3 sequence (DNA): TGTGCCAGCAGTTTGAAGTTGACAGGGGGCACAGATACGCAGTATTTT.

The V and J genes are TRBV28 and TRBJ1-2; TRBD1 is a possible D gene (5 bases). The germline V and J ends were trimmed by 3 bases and 4 bases, with 12 bases remaining between them. The CDR3 contains 14 residues. Germline CDR1 reads MDHEN; CDR2 reads SYDVKM. The CDR3 DNA reads as TGTGCCAGCAGTTTGGGGGGAGTGAGCTATGGCTACACCTTC. It is translated as CASSLGGVSYGYTF.

This clone showed up just once. The chain is built from TRBV25-1 and TRBJ2-5; maybe TRBD1 (5 bases). The V end lost 0 bases, the J end lost 1 base, and 9 bases lay between the germline ends. This CDR3 region has 15 residues. Germline V gene data show CDR1 as MGHDK and CDR2 as SYGVNS. CDR3 residues: CASSEYGDSQETQYF. CDR3 in DNA: TGTGCCAGCAGTGAATATGGAGACAGCCAAGAGACCCAGTACTTC.

This clone came up a few times. The J gene is TRBJ1-2, the V gene TRBV29-1, with TRBD1 identical over 8 bases. V was pared by 4 bases and J by 4 bases, with 5 bases of the junction left unmatched. Germline CDR1 and CDR2: SQVTM and ANQGSEA. The length of the CDR3 is 13 residues. The CDR3: CSVGQTGAYGYTF. DNA for the CDR3: TGCAGCGTTGGGCAGACAGGGGCCTATGGCTACACCTTC.

The CDR3 sequence is CASSFTVEGSPLHF. DNA for the CDR3: TGTGCCAGCAGCTTTACAGTGGAAGGCTCACCCCTCCACTTT. The rearrangement links TRBV7-8 to TRBJ1-6; no reliable D call. Germline V gene data show CDR1 as SGHVS and CDR2 as FQNEAQ. The CDR3 runs to 14 residues. The V end lost 3 bases, the J end lost 10 bases, and 13 bases lay between the germline ends.

The chain links TRBV5-1 to TRBJ1-1, with 7 bases matching TRBD1. Trimming removed 2 bases from V and 1 base from J; junction bases left unmatched: 5. CDR1 SGHRS and CDR2 YFSETQ come from the germline V gene. The CDR3 covers 15 residues. The CDR3 DNA reads as TGCGCCAGCAGCTTCGGGGGGACAGAGAACACTGAAGCTTTCTTT. Its protein is CASSFGGTENTEAFF.

The CDR3 sequence is CASSVQGVNSPLHF. As DNA, the CDR3 is TGTGCCAGCAGCGTACAGGGAGTAAATTCACCCCTCCACTTT. The chain carries TRBV9 and TRBJ1-6; D possibly corresponds to TRBD1 (5 bases). This CDR3 has 14 amino acids. V was cut by 1 base and J by 7 bases, with 9 bases left in between. Germline lookup yields CDR1 SGDLS and CDR2 YYNGEE. Full variable domain (remainder filled in from reference TRBV9 and TRBJ1-6): DSGVTQTPKHLITATGQRVTLRCSPRSGDLSVYWYQQSLDQGLQFLIQYYNGEERAKGNILERFSAQQFPDLHSELNLSSLELGDSALYFCASSVQGVNSPLHFGNGTRLTVT.

This clone was detected only a few times. The chain carries TRBV10-3 and TRBJ2-2; no reliable D call. The ends were cut back, 8 bases at V and 6 bases at J, with 13 bases in the middle. This CDR3 spans 13 amino acids. CDR1 and CDR2 (germline): ENHRY, SYGVKD. The CDR3 sequence: CAIAGGKAGELFF. CDR3 bases: TGTGCCATCGCTGGCGGCAAAGCCGGGGAGCTGTTTTTT.

The chain employs TRBV7-2 and TRBJ2-5; D ambiguous. V was pared by 5 bases and J by 4 bases, with 17 bases between. Germline CDR1 and CDR2: SGHTA and FQGNSA. CDR3 size: 15 residues. The CDR3 DNA follows: TGTGCCAGCAGCCCCGGACCCTTCGAGGCAGAGACCCAGTACTTC. It is translated as CASSPGPFEAETQYF.

The V call is TRBV5-1, the J call TRBJ1-2; D remains ambiguous. The germline V gene encodes CDR1 SGHRS and CDR2 YFSETQ. Trimming took off 0 bases at V and 6 bases at J, with 12 bases between the two ends. CDR3 length: 14 residues. CDR3 nucleotides: TGCGCCAGCAGCTTGGCGGGGTATCGGAATGGCTACACCTTC. It translates to CASSLAGYRNGYTF.

The CDR3 sequence is CASSLDAQSSYEQYF. CDR3 sequence (DNA): TGCGCCAGCAGCTTGGACGCCCAGAGCTCCTACGAGCAGTACTTC. This chain joins TRBV5-1 and TRBJ2-7, with unresolved D. This CDR3 region has 15 residues. The V and J ends lost 0 bases and 0 bases respectively, with 10 bases between them. From germline, CDR1 is SGHRS and CDR2 YFSETQ.

Only a few counts were recorded for this clone. The chain employs TRBV7-6 and TRBJ1-1; TRBD1 matches at 7 bases. CDR3 length equals 17 residues. Germline trimming cut 5 bases from V and 3 bases from J; bases unmatched to any gene: 15. Per germline, CDR1 SGHVS and CDR2 FNYEAQ. CDR3 nucleotides: TGTGCCAGCAGCCAGGGGGGGCGTCGGTCACGGGACACTGAAGCTTTCTTT. This codes for CASSQGGRRSRDTEAFF.

V and J are TRBV9 and TRBJ1-5; 7 bases match TRBD1. Germline values: CDR1 SGDLS, CDR2 YYNGEE. The J segment lost 6 bases and the V segment lost 4 bases, leaving 10 bases of the junction unmatched. This CDR3 comprises 15 residues. CDR3 in DNA: TGTGCCAGCAGCCCTTCGCAGGGGGAAGGTCAGCCCCAGCATTTT. Protein: CASSPSQGEGQPQHF.

This clone occurred a few times. The J gene is TRBJ1-1, the V gene TRBV6-6; D gene uncertain. The CDR3 loop spans 11 amino acids. Germline values: CDR1 MNHNY, CDR2 SVGAGI (reference sequence). Trimming cost V 5 bases and J 1 base, with 2 bases left between them. The CDR3 region has the DNA TGTGCCAGCAGTAAGAACACTGAAGCTTTCTTT. As protein: CASSKNTEAFF.

On this clone: The sample carries other DNA sequences with the same CDR3. CDR3 amino acids: CSVRQGSHEQYF. The CDR3 DNA is TGCAGCGTGCGACAGGGGTCCCACGAGCAGTACTTC. The rearrangement links TRBV29-1 to TRBJ2-7, with TRBD1 matching 8 bases. Germline V gene sequence: CDR1 SQVTM, CDR2 ANQGSEA. V shed 6 bases and J 5 bases; nucleotides not matched to a gene: 6. The CDR3 length is 12 residues.